This is a list of T cell receptor beta chains from one sample in a study of cytomegalovirus exposure and HLA in healthy donors. Only in-frame clones appear in the TCRdb table, and some are missing; sequencing was by immunoSEQ multiplex PCR. The sample lists approximately 200,000 clones, over 70% occurring once. Sequenced: PBMCs. The receptors derive from a woman aged 18-29 years in good health and CMV-seronegative. CDR3s include the opening cysteine and the closing phenylalanine or tryptophan. D genes are given only for firm matches. Clone size, where shown, is once, few, many, or a class for clones that have expanded.

D	size	V	J	DNA	CDR3
-	-	TRBV28	TRBJ2-7	TGTGCCAGCAGTTTTAAATCCTACGAGCAGTACTTC	CASSFKSYEQYF
TRBD1	once	TRBV5-1	TRBJ1-1	TGCGCCAGCAGCTTTTACAGGGGGGACACTGAAGCTTTCTTT	CASSFYRGDTEAFF
-	-	TRBV6-5	TRBJ1-6	TGTGCCAGCAGTTACTCGCCGCAGGGTAATTCACCCCTCCACTTT	CASSYSPQGNSPLHF
-	once	TRBV9	TRBJ1-2	TGTGCCAGTGCGCCGGGAGGTCGGAACTATGGCTACACCTTC	CASAPGGRNYGYTF
-	few	TRBV6-4	TRBJ2-5	TGTGCCAGCAGTAGGCGGGTAGGAGAGACCCAGTACTTC	CASSRRVGETQYF
TRBD2	-	TRBV18	TRBJ2-5	TGTGCCAGTTCCCCGCGGGAGCGGAAACAAGAGACCCAGTACTTC	CASSPRERKQETQYF
-	-	TRBV7-9	TRBJ1-1	TGTGCCAGCAGCTTAGTTTCTGAAAGATTGGGCGCTGAAGCTTTCTTT	CASSLVSERLGAEAFF
-	-	TRBV7-6	TRBJ2-2	TGTGCCAGCAGCTTAAGGCTAGGTTTTACCGGGGAGCTGTTTTTT	CASSLRLGFTGELFF
-	-	TRBV29-1	TRBJ2-1	TGCAGCGTTGAACCGGTAGTCAATGAGCAGTTCTTC	CSVEPVVNEQFF
TRBD1	-	TRBV5-8	TRBJ1-2	TGTGCCAGCAGCTTGGGACAGGGGAGGAACTATGGCTACACCTTC	CASSLGQGRNYGYTF
-	-	TRBV18	TRBJ2-5	TGTGCCAGCTCACCCAAGTTCGGAGAGACCCAGTACTTC	CASSPKFGETQYF
-	-	TRBV2	TRBJ2-7	TGTGCCAGCAACCCTCCAACTTACGAGCAGTACTTC	CASNPPTYEQYF
-	once	TRBV12-5	TRBJ1-6	TGTGCTAGTGGTACCCCGACAGGCTATAATTCACCCCTCCACTTT	CASGTPTGYNSPLHF
-	few	TRBV11-2	TRBJ2-7	TGTGCCAGCAGCTTAGATAGGACAGCGAACTCCTACGAGCAGTACTTC	CASSLDRTANSYEQYF
-	-	TRBV10-1	TRBJ2-3	TGCGCCAGCAGTGCCGGGGGAAGCACAGATACGCAGTATTTT	CASSAGGSTDTQYF
-	-	TRBV7-2	TRBJ1-1	TGTGCCAGCAGCCAGGCGAGGGAGGGCACTGAAGCTTTCTTT	CASSQAREGTEAFF
TRBD1	-	TRBV7-2	TRBJ1-2	TGTGCCAGCACCGAACGGACAGGGGTCTATGGCTACACCTTC	CASTERTGVYGYTF
-	-	TRBV14	TRBJ1-2	TGTGCCAGCAGCCAAGTCCGGAACTATGGCTACACCTTC	CASSQVRNYGYTF
-	-	TRBV6-5	TRBJ1-2	TGTGCCAGCAGGCCGCTGGGGGGGCCTCCTTATGGCTACACCTTC	CASRPLGGPPYGYTF
-	-	TRBV4-2	TRBJ1-2	TGTGCCAGCAGCCAAGTCCCGGGGGAGGACTATGGCTACACCTTC	CASSQVPGEDYGYTF
-	few	TRBV4-2	TRBJ2-4	TGTGCCAGCAGCCAAGATTTAGGCGCAGGACTAGCCAAAAACATTCAGTACTTC	CASSQDLGAGLAKNIQYF
TRBD2	-	TRBV9	TRBJ2-7	TGTGCCAGCAGCCCGTGGGGGACTAGCGCCTACGAGCAGTACTTC	CASSPWGTSAYEQYF
-	-	TRBV11-3	TRBJ2-7	TGTGCCAGCAGCTTATGGCAGGGAACCGACGAGCAGTACTTC	CASSLWQGTDEQYF
TRBD2	once	TRBV4-1	TRBJ2-1	TGCGCCAGCAGCCAAGTTTTTCTAGCGGGGGGCCTCGACTCCTACAATGAGCAGTTCTTC	CASSQVFLAGGLDSYNEQFF
-	-	TRBV19	TRBJ1-3	TGTGCCAGTAGTACCGTTGACAGGCCTAGCTCTGGAAACACCATATATTTT	CASSTVDRPSSGNTIYF
TRBD2	-	TRBV27	TRBJ2-5	TGTGCCAGCAGTCCCGGGACTAGCGGGAAAGCGACCCAGTACTTC	CASSPGTSGKATQYF
-	-	TRBV5-6	TRBJ1-2	TGTGCCAGCAGCACCATACAGGGTCTAGGATATGGCTACACCTTC	CASSTIQGLGYGYTF